The 28 T cell receptor beta chains reported below all come from one sample, sequenced in a study of molecular identifiers for immune sequencing clone quantification. One entry per CDR3 protein, called by TCRdb with MiXCR from the PCR reads. The table shows more than 450,000 distinct CDR3 sequences, with 20% to 25% occurring only once. Specimen: naive CD8+ T cells from blood, with Jurkat cell RNA spiked in. The subset: FACS-sorted CD8+CD4-CCR7+CD45RA+ naive T cells. These receptors all stem from a human donor in good health. Some libraries in this study had Jurkat cell RNA spiked in.

Remarks on this clonotype: An end of the junction differs from the germline gene, which may be a read error. V usage is TRBV5-1 and J usage is TRBJ2-1; possibly TRBD1 for D (6 bases). The CDR3 length is 14 residues. Germline lookup yields CDR1 SGHRS and CDR2 YFSETQ. The CDR3 DNA is TGCGCCAGCAGCTCTCCCCCCGGGGACAATGAGCAGCTCTTC. Protein: CASSSPPGDNEQLF. Together with reference TRBV5-1 and TRBJ2-1, the CDR3 gives the full variable domain: KAGVTQTPRYLIKTRGQQVTLSCSPISGHRSVSWYQQTPGQGLQFLFEYFSETQRNKGNFPGRFSGRQFSNSRSEMNVSTLELGDSALYLCASSSPPGDNEQLFGPGTRLTVL.

This clonotype was detected many times. V and J are TRBV6-5 and TRBJ2-2; D not resolved. CDR3 length: 16 amino acids. Per the germline V gene, CDR1 is MNHEY and CDR2 is SVGAGI. The V and J ends lost 5 bases and 1 base respectively, with 14 bases between them. The CDR3 nucleotides are TGTGCCAGCAGTGCCCGGACGCCTGGGAACACCGGGGAGCTGTTTTTT. This codes for CASSARTPGNTGELFF.

V usage is TRBV29-1 and J usage is TRBJ1-2; 7 positions agree with TRBD1. The CDR3 is made up of 13 amino acids. V gave up 6 bases and J gave up 1 base; unmatched junction bases: 5. Germline V gene lookup returns CDR1 SQVTM and CDR2 ANQGSEA. CDR3 in amino acids: CSVENRGNYGYTF. CDR3 DNA sequence: TGCAGCGTGGAAAACAGGGGTAACTATGGCTACACCTTC.

About this clonotype itself: A much bigger clone sits one base away, suggesting this may be a read error. J is TRBJ1-5 and V is TRBV27; D gene ambiguous. There are 15 residues in the CDR3. From germline, CDR1 is MNHEY and CDR2 SMNVEV (reference sequence). DNA for the CDR3: TGTGCCAGCAGTCACATTACCTATAGCAATCGGCCCCAGCATTTT. Amino acids: CASSHITYSNRPQHF.

This clonotype was counted a few times. This chain's CDR3 is CASSLSPTGGSYEQYF. For the CDR3, the DNA is TGTGCCAGCAGCTTATCTCCGACAGGGGGAAGCTACGAGCAGTACTTC. The rearrangement joins TRBV7-9 to TRBJ2-7, with TRBD1 matching 9 bases. This CDR3 has 16 amino acids. V shed 2 bases and J 3 bases; nucleotides not matched to a gene: 8. From germline, CDR1 is SEHNR and CDR2 FQNEAQ (reference sequence).

This clonotype was detected ten times or more. V and J are TRBV12-3 or TRBV12-4 and TRBJ2-6; D tentatively fits TRBD1 or TRBD2 (5 bases each). The CDR3 runs to 17 residues. V shed 6 bases and J shed 0 bases, with 15 bases lying between them. CDR3 protein: CASSQGRRASGANVLTF. CDR3 in DNA: TGTGCCAGCAGCCAGGGACGTAGGGCCTCTGGGGCCAACGTCCTGACTTTC.

The gene calls are TRBV12-3 or TRBV12-4 and TRBJ2-5; no clear D gene. Trimming took off 10 bases at V and 1 base at J, with 19 bases between the two ends. The CDR3 loop spans 15 amino acids. The CDR3 sequence is CANSRPDSIQETQYF. The DNA of the CDR3 is TGTGCCAACTCAAGACCAGACTCTATCCAAGAGACCCAGTACTTC.

About this clonotype itself: This may come from a read error, since a much larger clone is one base off. CDR3 bases: TGCGCCAGCAGCTCGAGACTAGCGGGAGAGGATATACTTTCAGATACGCAGTATTTT. It codes for CASSSRLAGEDILSDTQYF. The rearrangement links TRBV5-1 to TRBJ2-3; TRBD2 matches 12 bases. The CDR3 loop spans 19 amino acids. From germline, CDR1 is SGHRS and CDR2 YFSETQ. Losses at the gene ends were 3 bases for V and 4 bases for J; bases not matched to a gene: 15.

This clonotype was counted many times. The chain employs TRBV7-9 and TRBJ2-3; 7 nucleotides agree with TRBD2. Germline V gives CDR1 SEHNR, CDR2 FQNEAQ (reference sequence). The CDR3 is made up of 15 amino acids. V was pared by 1 base and J by 5 bases, with 6 bases of the junction left unmatched. As DNA, the CDR3 is TGTGCCAGCAGCTTAGGTGCGGGAGCGGAAGATACGCAGTATTTT. It yields the protein CASSLGAGAEDTQYF.

The rearrangement uses TRBV20-1 and TRBJ1-1; D is unclear. V shed 0 bases and J shed 0 bases, with 8 bases lying between them. The CDR3 is 14 amino acids. Per the germline V gene, CDR1 is DFQATT and CDR2 is SNEGSKA (reference sequence). The CDR3 DNA sequence: TGCAGTGCTAGAGATGGGGAACTGAACACTGAAGCTTTCTTT. Its protein is CSARDGELNTEAFF.

This clonotype was picked up a small number of times. The chain uses TRBV12-3 or TRBV12-4 and TRBJ2-2, with D possibly TRBD2 on 5 matching bases. Trimming removed 0 bases at V and 5 bases at J, with 16 bases between. This CDR3 spans 17 amino acids. CDR3 in amino acids: CASSLANEGVRTGELFF. In nucleotides, the CDR3 is TGTGCCAGCAGTTTAGCGAATGAGGGAGTGAGGACCGGGGAGCTGTTTTTT.

This clonotype was seen more than once but under ten times. This chain connects TRBV19 to TRBJ2-7; weak D call: TRBD2 (5 bases). The CDR3 has 13 amino acids. Looked up from germline, CDR1 is LNHDA and CDR2 is SQIVND (reference sequence). Deletions cut 9 bases from V and 6 bases from J, with 18 bases between. CDR3 nucleotides: TGTGCCAGCCGGGGAAATGTGGGTTCCGAGCAGTACTTC. Its protein is CASRGNVGSEQYF.

This clonotype has just a few counts. The gene calls are TRBV4-3 and TRBJ1-1; 9 bases agree with TRBD1. This CDR3 spans 17 amino acids. The germline CDR1 and CDR2 sequences are LGHNA and YSLEER. The junction had 12 bases not matched to a gene; V was cut back by 2 bases and J by 5 bases. DNA of the CDR3: TGCGCCAGCAGCCAAAACCACAGGGGGCTTACGGAGACTGAAGCTTTCTTT. Amino acid sequence: CASSQNHRGLTETEAFF.

The chain carries TRBV9 and TRBJ2-7; 11 bases are a match to TRBD1. The ends lost 8 bases at V and 9 bases at J; junction bases unmatched: 10. This CDR3 has 13 amino acids. CDR1 is SGDLS and CDR2 is YYNGEE in the germline V gene. The DNA for the CDR3 is TGTGCCAGTTCGGACAGGGGGCGACTAGGGCAGTACTTC. Its protein is CASSDRGRLGQYF.

This clonotype was counted many times. The chain links TRBV19 to TRBJ2-5; D gene uncertain. In germline, CDR1 is LNHDA, CDR2 SQIVND (reference sequence). The V and J ends lost 2 bases and 0 bases respectively, with 7 bases between them. This CDR3 region has 14 residues. The CDR3 region has the DNA TGTGCCAGTAGTATACCCGAGAACCAAGAGACCCAGTACTTC. Translated, it gives CASSIPENQETQYF.

The rearrangement links TRBV28 to TRBJ1-2, with 10 bases lining up with TRBD1. The J segment lost 5 bases and the V segment lost 4 bases, leaving 4 bases of the junction unmatched. Germline V lookup: CDR1 MDHEN, CDR2 SYDVKM. This CDR3 comprises 14 residues. The DNA of the CDR3 is TGTGCCAGCAGTTGGACAGGGGGGACATATGGCTACACCTTC. Translated: CASSWTGGTYGYTF.

The chain links TRBV13 to TRBJ1-2; D not certain. There are 13 residues in the CDR3. The germline V gene encodes CDR1 PRHDT and CDR2 FYEKMQ (reference sequence). V lost 1 base and J lost 4, with 7 bases in between. This CDR3 is CASSLDVLYGYTF. For the CDR3, the DNA is TGTGCCAGCAGCTTAGATGTCCTCTATGGCTACACCTTC.

This chain links TRBV11-2 with TRBJ2-3; no definite D call. Germline V gives CDR1 SGHAT, CDR2 FQNNGV. This CDR3 comprises 13 residues. V shed 7 bases and J shed 7 bases, with 15 bases lying between them. The CDR3: CASTTWSDNTQYF. CDR3 DNA: TGTGCCAGCACCACATGGAGCGACAATACGCAGTATTTT.

This clonotype was recorded at least ten times. The chain joins TRBV29-1 to TRBJ2-3; TRBD1 agrees at 7 bases. V was pared by 6 bases and J by 0 bases, with 6 bases of the junction left unmatched. CDR3 length equals 14 residues. The germline gives CDR1 SQVTM, CDR2 ANQGSEA. CDR3 bases: TGCAGCGTCAGGGGGACGGAGAGCACAGATACGCAGTATTTT. Residues: CSVRGTESTDTQYF.

The table lists this clonotype with a few counts. The rearrangement joins TRBV20-1 to TRBJ1-2, with 7 bases fitting TRBD1. This CDR3 region has 13 residues. The V gene's germline CDR1 is DFQATT and CDR2 SNEGSKA (reference sequence). Losses at the gene ends were 5 bases for V and 8 bases for J; bases not matched to a gene: 11. CDR3 in amino acids: CSALGQGVGGYTF. CDR3 sequence (DNA): TGCAGTGCTTTAGGGCAGGGGGTCGGAGGCTACACCTTC.

In the case of this clonotype: One base away lies a much larger clone, so this may be a sequencing read error. V usage is TRBV30 and J usage is TRBJ1-5; tentative D call: TRBD1 (6 bases). The CDR3 length is 14 residues. CDR1 and CDR2 from the germline V gene are GTSNPN and SVGIG (reference sequence). The CDR3 sequence is CVWSYAGANQPQHF. In DNA form, the CDR3 reads TGTGTCTGGAGTTACGCAGGGGCCAATCAGCCCCAGCATTTT.

There are many counts of this clonotype. The chain recombines TRBV25-1 with TRBJ2-2; D remains ambiguous. CDR1 and CDR2 (germline): MGHDK, SYGVNS. The CDR3 sequence is 16 residues long. The V and J ends lost 2 bases and 2 bases respectively, with 12 bases between them. DNA of the CDR3: TGTGCCAGCAGTGAACCGTTGGCCTATAACACCGGGGAGCTGTTTTTT. Protein: CASSEPLAYNTGELFF.

Only a few counts were recorded for this clonotype. The chain is built from TRBV30 and TRBJ1-2; D call uncertain. Looked up from germline, CDR1 is GTSNPN and CDR2 is SVGIG (reference sequence). Trimming removed 4 bases at V and 4 bases at J, with 7 bases between. The CDR3 is 11 amino acids. CDR3 protein: CAWTGGYGYTF. DNA of the CDR3: TGTGCCTGGACAGGAGGCTATGGCTACACCTTC.

Notes on this clonotype: Given a much more abundant clone one base away, this may be a read error. This chain links TRBV7-6 with TRBJ2-5; 7 bases fit TRBD2. Per germline, CDR1 SGHVS and CDR2 FNYEAQ. CDR3 length: 17 amino acids. Trimming at V came to 4 bases and at J to 0 bases, leaving 11 bases not matched to a gene. This CDR3 reads CASSSEPSGAYQETQYF. In nucleotides, the CDR3 is TGTGCCAGCAGCTCAGAGCCCAGCGGGGCGTACCAAGAGACCCAGTACTTC.

This clonotype appeared many times. This chain joins TRBV5-1 and TRBJ2-7, with D uncertain. Trimming cost V 0 bases and J 5 bases, with 12 bases left between them. CDR1 and CDR2 (germline): SGHRS, YFSETQ. This CDR3 contains 14 residues. CDR3 region: CASSLAGLPDEQYF. CDR3 coding DNA: TGCGCCAGCAGCTTGGCTGGCCTACCAGACGAGCAGTACTTC.

The table lists this clonotype with many counts. The chain joins TRBV11-3 to TRBJ2-1, with 7 bases that match TRBD2. This CDR3 has 11 amino acids. CDR1 is SGHNT and CDR2 is YENEEA in the germline V gene. J lost 5 bases, V lost 8 bases, and 0 bases had no gene match. The CDR3 sequence: CASGLDNEQFF. CDR3 nucleotide sequence: TGTGCCAGCGGACTAGACAATGAGCAGTTCTTC.

This clonotype came up once. A much larger clone differs by one base, so this may be a read error. In this CDR3 the conserved last residue, phenylalanine or tryptophan, is missing, so a read error is likely. The rearrangement links TRBV4-1 to TRBJ1-5, with unresolved D. Germline lookup yields CDR1 MGHRA and CDR2 YSYEKL. The CDR3 contains 15 residues. V lost 6 bases and J 0 bases, leaving 12 bases between the germline ends. For the CDR3, the DNA is TGCGCCAGCAGAGAAGAGTCCCTTAGCAATCAGCCCCAGCATCTT. Its protein is CASREESLSNQPQHL.

This clonotype has only a few counts. The chain couples TRBV11-3 to TRBJ2-1; the match to TRBD2 covers 7 bases. Trimming cost V 5 bases and J 7 bases; bases outside gene matches: 5. This CDR3 spans 13 amino acids. Per the germline V gene, CDR1 is SGHNT and CDR2 is YENEEA. DNA for the CDR3: TGTGCCAGCAGCCTAACTAGCGCAAATGAGCAGTTCTTC. Its translation is CASSLTSANEQFF.